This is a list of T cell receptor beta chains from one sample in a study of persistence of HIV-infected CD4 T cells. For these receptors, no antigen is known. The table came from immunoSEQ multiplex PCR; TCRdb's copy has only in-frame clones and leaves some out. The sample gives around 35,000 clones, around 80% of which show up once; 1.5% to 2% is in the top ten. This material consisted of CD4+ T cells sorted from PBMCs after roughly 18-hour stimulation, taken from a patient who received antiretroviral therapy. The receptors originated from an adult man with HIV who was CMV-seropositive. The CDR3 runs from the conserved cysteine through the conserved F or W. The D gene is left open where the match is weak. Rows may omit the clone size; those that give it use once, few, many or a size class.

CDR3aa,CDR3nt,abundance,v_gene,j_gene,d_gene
CSASGGGGGNTEAFF,TGCAGTGCTAGTGGAGGGGGCGGGGGGAACACTGAAGCTTTCTTT,NA,TRBV20-1,TRBJ1-1,TRBD1
CASSPQMEDTQYF,TGTGCCAGCAGCCCTCAAATGGAAGATACGCAGTATTTT,NA,TRBV11-3,TRBJ2-3,NA
CATSRARGTAAEAFF,TGTGCCACCAGCAGAGCCCGAGGGACGGCCGCAGAAGCTTTCTTT,once,TRBV15,TRBJ1-1,NA
CASSYSMTQPQHF,TGTGCCAGCAGTTACTCGATGACTCAGCCCCAGCATTTT,few,TRBV6-5,TRBJ1-5,NA
CAISEQGQETQYF,TGTGCCATCAGTGAACAAGGTCAAGAGACCCAGTACTTC,NA,TRBV10-3,TRBJ2-5,NA
CASSYLNGQGGEKLFF,TGTGCCAGCAGTTACTTAAACGGACAGGGAGGCGAAAAACTGTTTTTT,NA,TRBV6-5,TRBJ1-4,TRBD1
CASSPRNLGNQETQYF,TGTGCCAGCTCACCACGAAATTTGGGGAACCAAGAGACCCAGTACTTC,NA,TRBV18,TRBJ2-5,NA
CASSSNVGANEKLFF,TGTGCCAGCAGCTCAAACGTTGGGGCTAATGAAAAACTGTTTTTT,NA,TRBV7-6,TRBJ1-4,NA
CAWSVGQQSGKLFF,TGTGCCTGGAGTGTGGGACAGCAATCTGGGAAACTGTTTTTT,NA,TRBV30,TRBJ1-4,TRBD1
CATSREQGHQPQHF,TGTGCCACCAGCAGAGAACAGGGCCACCAGCCCCAGCATTTT,NA,TRBV15,TRBJ1-5,NA
CATLEQGLRNSPLHF,TGTGCCACCCTAGAACAGGGCCTTCGGAATTCACCCCTCCACTTT,NA,TRBV28,TRBJ1-6,NA
CASSRRGGTEAFF,TGCGCCAGCAGCCGCCGGGGAGGAACTGAAGCTTTCTTT,NA,TRBV5-1,TRBJ1-1,NA
CANTDPEGYTF,TGTGCCAACACAGACCCTGAAGGCTACACCTTC,NA,TRBV2,TRBJ1-2,NA
CASSLVDSSPLHF,TGTGCCAGCAGTTTAGTCGACAGTTCACCCCTCCACTTT,NA,TRBV28,TRBJ1-6,NA
CASSRRADGANVLTF,TGCGCCAGCAGCCGACGCGCGGATGGGGCCAACGTCCTGACTTTC,NA,TRBV5-1,TRBJ2-6,NA
CASSLHTSRAEAFF,TGTGCCAGCAGCTTACACACCTCCCGGGCTGAAGCTTTCTTT,few,TRBV5-4,TRBJ1-1,NA
CASSWRGPTDTQYF,TGTGCCAGCAGCTGGCGGGGGCCCACAGATACGCAGTATTTT,NA,TRBV3-1/TRBV3-2,TRBJ2-3,NA
CASNLAGPATDTQYF,TGTGCCAGCAATCTAGCGGGGCCGGCGACAGATACGCAGTATTTT,NA,TRBV28,TRBJ2-3,TRBD2
CASSPGRVLNTEAFF,TGTGCCAGCAGTCCAGGTAGGGTTCTGAACACTGAAGCTTTCTTT,NA,TRBV6-5,TRBJ1-1,NA
CASSIRGGRGLTDTQYF,TGTGCCAGTAGTATTCGGGGGGGCAGAGGATTAACAGATACGCAGTATTTT,NA,TRBV19,TRBJ2-3,TRBD2
CASSEEGTGVRPQHF,TGTGCCAGCAGTGAAGAGGGTACAGGGGTACGGCCCCAGCATTTT,NA,TRBV6-1,TRBJ1-5,TRBD1
CASSPGLRREPQHF,TGTGCCAGCAGTCCGGGACTCCGGAGGGAGCCCCAGCATTTT,NA,TRBV28,TRBJ1-5,NA
CASSRTDSGGAKEKLFF,TGCGCCAGCAGCCGGACCGATTCAGGGGGCGCGAAGGAAAAACTGTTTTTT,NA,TRBV5-1,TRBJ1-4,TRBD1
CASSQTTTNEKLFF,TGCGCCAGCAGCCAGACAACAACTAATGAAAAACTGTTTTTT,NA,TRBV5-1,TRBJ1-4,NA
CASSYLDGNTEAFF,TGTGCCAGCAGTTACCTGGACGGGAACACTGAAGCTTTCTTT,once,TRBV6-6,TRBJ1-1,NA
CASSFGRGATDTQYF,TGTGCCAGCAGTTTCGGGCGGGGGGCCACAGATACGCAGTATTTT,NA,TRBV28,TRBJ2-3,TRBD2
CASSFRAGGPHEQYF,TGTGCCAGCAGCTTCAGAGCGGGGGGGCCACACGAGCAGTACTTC,NA,TRBV7-2,TRBJ2-7,TRBD2
CASSLLQVDYEQYF,TGCGCCAGCAGCTTGCTACAAGTAGACTACGAGCAGTACTTC,NA,TRBV5-1,TRBJ2-7,NA
CASSLGVGTVKKLFF,TGTGCCAGCAGCTTAGGAGTCGGGACAGTGAAAAAACTGTTTTTT,NA,TRBV7-9,TRBJ1-4,TRBD1
CATSDLGGASTDTQYF,TGTGCCACCAGTGATTTGGGGGGTGCTAGCACAGATACGCAGTATTTT,NA,TRBV24-1,TRBJ2-3,NA
CASSQDRTGPQETQYF,TGTGCCAGCAGCCAAGATAGGACCGGACCTCAAGAGACCCAGTACTTC,NA,TRBV3-1/TRBV3-2,TRBJ2-5,NA
CASGIGAEAFF,TGTGCCAGCGGGATAGGGGCTGAAGCTTTCTTT,NA,TRBV6-5,TRBJ1-1,NA
CASSVEVFGDEQYF,TGTGCCAGCAGCGTAGAGGTGTTCGGAGACGAGCAGTACTTC,NA,TRBV9,TRBJ2-7,NA
CASSPGTGGLGGNQPQHF,TGCGCCAGCAGCCCAGGGACAGGGGGCCTGGGAGGCAATCAGCCCCAGCATTTT,NA,TRBV4-1,TRBJ1-5,TRBD1
CASSWTEPSTDTQYF,TGTGCCAGCAGCTGGACTGAACCTAGCACAGATACGCAGTATTTT,NA,TRBV2,TRBJ2-3,NA
CASSSSGGGSDTQYF,TGTGCCAGCAGCTCTAGCGGGGGGGGCTCAGATACGCAGTATTTT,NA,TRBV9,TRBJ2-3,TRBD2
CASSRGGQARYQETQYF,TGTGCCAGCAGCCGGGGGGGGCAGGCCCGGTACCAAGAGACCCAGTACTTC,NA,TRBV2,TRBJ2-5,TRBD2
CASSLDGGKLFF,TGTGCCAGCAGCTTAGACGGGGGAAAACTGTTTTTT,NA,TRBV7-9,TRBJ1-4,NA
CASSLLGGTISTDTQYF,TGTGCCAGCAGCTTATTAGGTGGGACCATTAGCACAGATACGCAGTATTTT,NA,TRBV7-8,TRBJ2-3,NA
CASTLQGTNSPLHF,TGTGCCAGCACTTTACAGGGGACTAATTCACCCCTCCACTTT,NA,TRBV6-5,TRBJ1-6,TRBD1
CASRLAGGKTQYF,TGTGCCAGTAGGCTAGCGGGGGGGAAGACCCAGTACTTC,once,TRBV6-4,TRBJ2-5,TRBD2
CASSPGTHYEQYF,TGTGCCAGCAGCCCAGGGACTCACTACGAGCAGTACTTC,once,TRBV4-2,TRBJ2-7,NA
CASRSGVDQPQHF,TGCGCCAGCAGGTCAGGGGTGGATCAGCCCCAGCATTTT,few,TRBV5-1,TRBJ1-5,NA
CASTRWGPTNEKLFF,TGCGCCAGCACCCGCTGGGGACCAACTAATGAAAAACTGTTTTTT,NA,TRBV5-1,TRBJ1-4,NA
CASSDRGRIYGYTF,TGTGCCAGCAGTGACAGGGGGCGAATATATGGCTACACCTTC,NA,TRBV3-1/TRBV3-2,TRBJ1-2,TRBD1
CAWSPQGTGGYQPQHF,TGTGCCTGGAGTCCCCAGGGGACAGGGGGTTATCAGCCCCAGCATTTT,NA,TRBV30,TRBJ1-5,TRBD1
CASSLGGQGSYEQYF,TGTGCCAGCAGCTTGGGAGGACAGGGTTCCTACGAGCAGTACTTC,NA,TRBV5-4,TRBJ2-7,TRBD1
CAFRDRGAMNTEAFF,TGTGCCTTTCGGGACAGGGGGGCCATGAACACTGAAGCTTTCTTT,NA,TRBV30,TRBJ1-1,TRBD1
CASSLLPEGETQYF,TGTGCCAGCAGCCTCCTTCCGGAGGGAGAGACCCAGTACTTC,NA,TRBV9,TRBJ2-5,NA
CASSQTNEQFF,TGTGCCAGCAGCCAGACCAATGAGCAGTTCTTC,once,TRBV2,TRBJ2-1,NA
CASSVTATNEKLFF,TGTGCCAGCAGCGTGACAGCAACTAATGAAAAACTGTTTTTT,NA,TRBV9,TRBJ1-4,NA
CASSERKTGRGQPQHF,TGTGCCAGCAGTGAAAGAAAGACGGGCCGCGGTCAGCCCCAGCATTTT,few,TRBV6-1,TRBJ1-5,NA
CASSYGQNTEAFF,TGCGCCAGCAGCTACGGACAGAACACTGAAGCTTTCTTT,NA,TRBV5-1,TRBJ1-1,NA